This TCR beta chain was observed in a study of regulatory T cells in long-lasting Graves disease. Whole-study results and caveats: Gene preferences differed: TRBV28, TRBJ1-2, TRBJ2-5 in persistent cases.

This clonotype showed up just a few times. Its specificity is not known. Sequencing libraries for TCR beta were prepared with iRepertoire HTBI primers and Arm-PCR of CDR3 regions. TCRdb fed the multiplex PCR reads into MiXCR, producing one record per CDR3 protein. The sample records around 450,000 distinct CDR3 sequences, around 15% being singletons. Sample time point: newly diagnosed GD, antithyroid drugs for less than 3 months. Construction of the TCR library relied on RNA isolated from PBMCs. The CDR3 loop spans 16 amino acids. Germline V CDR1 and CDR2: MNHNS, SASEGT. Trimming removed 0 bases from V and 4 bases from J, with 13 bases in between. The same data also went into a second study, on T cells in Graves' hyperthyroidism and ophthalmopathy. That study adds: Diagnostic assessment was based on clinical symptoms, serum thyroxine and TRAb, thyroid ultrasound and orbital computed tomography.

The chain joins TRBV6-1 to TRBJ1-5; D gene ambiguous. Source: peripheral blood mononuclear cells (PBMCs), taken at new diagnosis, from a patient treated with antithyroid drugs. The clonotype comes from a middle-aged man with Graves disease. The CDR3 protein is CASSEAHTLWNQPQHF. The CDR3 region has the DNA TGTGCCAGCAGTGAAGCGCACACCTTGTGGAATCAGCCCCAGCATTTT.